This T cell receptor (beta chain) is from a study of blood T cell repertoires in COVID-19. The wider study: Italy, Spain and the United States were the sources of the convalescent and acute COVID-19 samples. Sources were T cells, B-cell-depleted T cells, or PBMCs; the material itself was cDNA or gDNA.

Germline lookup yields CDR1 MNHEY and CDR2 SVGAGI. CDR3 length equals 15 residues. V trimming: 0 bases; J trimming: 3 bases; junction bases outside the gene matches: 4. Profiled with immunoSEQ multiplex PCR; TCRdb holds only in-frame clones, not every one. The table records about 84,000 clones, approximately 83% of them present only once. The specimen sequenced was peripheral blood. This chain links TRBV6-5 with TRBJ2-7, with 8 bases identical to TRBD1. This clonotype originated in a woman of 80 years or more with acute or convalescent COVID-19. The CDR3: CASSYSTGGVYEQYF. CDR3 DNA: TGTGCCAGCAGTTACTCAACAGGGGGAGTCTACGAGCAGTACTTC.